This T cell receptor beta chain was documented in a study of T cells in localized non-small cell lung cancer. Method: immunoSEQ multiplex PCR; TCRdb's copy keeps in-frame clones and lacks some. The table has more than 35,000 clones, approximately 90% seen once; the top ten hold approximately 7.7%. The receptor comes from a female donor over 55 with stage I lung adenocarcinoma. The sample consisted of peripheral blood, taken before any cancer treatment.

The CDR3 nucleotides are TGCGCCAGCAGTGATGGCCAGGGCCGGGGACAGCCCCAGCATTTT. It specifies CASSDGQGRGQPQHF. V usage is TRBV10-1 and J usage is TRBJ1-5, with D possibly matching TRBD1 (5 bases). The CDR3 extends over 15 amino acids. V was trimmed by 3 bases and J by 7 bases, leaving 16 bases between them. The germline V gene has CDR1 WNHNN and CDR2 SYGVQD (reference sequence).